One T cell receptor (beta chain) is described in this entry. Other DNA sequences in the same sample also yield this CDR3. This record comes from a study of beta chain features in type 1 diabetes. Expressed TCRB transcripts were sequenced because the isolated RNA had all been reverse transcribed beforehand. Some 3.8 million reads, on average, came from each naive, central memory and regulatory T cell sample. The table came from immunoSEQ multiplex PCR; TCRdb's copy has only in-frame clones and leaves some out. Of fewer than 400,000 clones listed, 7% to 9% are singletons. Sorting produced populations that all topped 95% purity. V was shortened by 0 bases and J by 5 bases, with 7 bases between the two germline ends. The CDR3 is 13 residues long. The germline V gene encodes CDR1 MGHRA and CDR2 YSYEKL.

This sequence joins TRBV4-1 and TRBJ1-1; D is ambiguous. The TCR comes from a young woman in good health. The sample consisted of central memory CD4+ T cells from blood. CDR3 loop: CASSQEGGTEAFF. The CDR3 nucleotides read TGCGCCAGCAGCCAAGAGGGAGGAACTGAAGCTTTCTTT.